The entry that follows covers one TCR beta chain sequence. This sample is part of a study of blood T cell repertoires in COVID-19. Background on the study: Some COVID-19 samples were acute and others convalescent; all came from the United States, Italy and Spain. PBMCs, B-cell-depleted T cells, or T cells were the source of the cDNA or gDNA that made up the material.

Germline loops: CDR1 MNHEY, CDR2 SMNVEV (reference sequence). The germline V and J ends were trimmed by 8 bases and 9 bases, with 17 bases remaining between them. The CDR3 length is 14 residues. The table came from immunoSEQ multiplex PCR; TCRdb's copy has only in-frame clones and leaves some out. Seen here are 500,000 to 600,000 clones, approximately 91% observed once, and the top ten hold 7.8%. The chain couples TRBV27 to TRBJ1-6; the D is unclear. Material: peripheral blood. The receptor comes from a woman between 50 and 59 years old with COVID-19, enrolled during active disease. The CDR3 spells CASHSREAGSPLHF. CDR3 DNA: TGTGCCAGCCACAGCCGAGAAGCGGGTTCACCCCTCCACTTT.